The T cell receptor (beta chain) under discussion was sequenced for a study of regulatory T cells. At testing, patients were 2 to 39 years old, with reduced naive and increased memory T-cell proportions. CD4+ T cells were divided by sorting: CD25-high CD127-low Tregs, CD25-low CD127-high conventional cells. Concerning this clone itself: Antigen unknown.

Findings and limits, study-wide: In patients, unique TRB V-J pairs were restricted and V/J usage skewed, especially in Tregs. In CD3G-deficient patients, conventional CD4+ T cells were enriched for hydrophobic CDR3 residues at positions 6 and 7.

Primers: 52 TRBV forward and 13 TRBJ reverse. Some clones are missing from TCRdb's copy, which holds only in-frame ones; the method was immunoSEQ multiplex PCR. This sample has 30,000 to 40,000 clones; about 91% occur once, and the top ten carry more than 2%. The CDR3 runs 14 residues. V was shortened by 3 bases and J by 6 bases, with 15 bases between the two germline ends. CDR1 and CDR2 (germline): ENHRY, SYGVKD. V gene TRBV10-3 combines with J gene TRBJ2-7; D perhaps matches TRBD2 (6 bases). Specimen: conventional CD4+ T cells sorted from blood. The clonotype was recovered from a young adult with CD3G deficiency. The CDR3 DNA is TGTGCCATCAGTGAAGGGCTAGCGTCCGCCGAGCAGTACTTC. Its translation: CAISEGLASAEQYF.